The 17 T cell receptor beta chains reported below all come from one sample, sequenced in a study of shared clonotypes between healthy human individuals. Profiling relied on immunoSEQ multiplex PCR, and the TCRdb table lists in-frame clones only, not all of them. Of roughly 1,500,000 clones in the sample, about 98.5% were seen once. The specimen sequenced was naive CD4+ T cells sorted from blood. Subset indicated: CD45RA+ positively selected. The receptors were gathered from a man aged 25-40 years in good health.

The chain links TRBV7-6 to TRBJ2-6; D may be TRBD1 or TRBD2 (5 bases each). Trimming shortened V by 5 bases and J by 3 bases, and 26 bases separated the two germline ends. The CDR3 is 20 amino acids. The germline V gene has CDR1 SGHVS and CDR2 FNYEAQ. For the CDR3, the DNA is TGTGCCAGCAGCATGGGGACCCTCAGGGTCCCAAGGAGTGGGGCCAACGTCCTGACTTTC. Translating gives CASSMGTLRVPRSGANVLTF.

The rearrangement links TRBV5-1 to TRBJ2-5; the D gene is possibly TRBD1 (5 bases). The germline V and J ends were trimmed by 2 bases and 3 bases, with 14 bases remaining between them. The CDR3 is 15 amino acids. Germline loops: CDR1 SGHRS, CDR2 YFSETQ. The CDR3 protein is CASSFQGIVEETQYF. The CDR3 nucleotides are TGCGCCAGCAGCTTCCAGGGAATCGTCGAAGAGACCCAGTACTTC.

The rearrangement joins TRBV5-1 to TRBJ2-5; 10 bases align to TRBD1. From germline, CDR1 is SGHRS and CDR2 YFSETQ. Germline trimming cut 0 bases from V and 5 bases from J; bases unmatched to any gene: 4. CDR3 length: 15 amino acids. The CDR3 here is CASSLDPGQGETQYF. CDR3 nucleotides: TGCGCCAGCAGCTTGGACCCGGGACAGGGGGAGACCCAGTACTTC.

The rearrangement joins TRBV7-9 to TRBJ2-2; 8 nucleotides agree with TRBD1. Germline loops: CDR1 SEHNR, CDR2 FQNEAQ (reference sequence). V dropped 1 base and J dropped 5; count of bases not matched to a gene: 12. CDR3 size: 18 residues. CDR3 coding DNA: TGTGCCAGCAGCTTAGTCAGGGGGCTTCCGTTCGGGACCGGGGAGCTGTTTTTT. Protein: CASSLVRGLPFGTGELFF.

As regards this clone: Other DNA sequences in the sample encode the same CDR3. The chain uses TRBV5-5 and TRBJ2-7, with D uncertain. The germline gives CDR1 SGHKS, CDR2 YYEKEE (reference sequence). V lost 1 base and J 2 bases, leaving 7 bases between the germline ends. This CDR3 comprises 13 residues. This chain's CDR3 is CASSLTVTYEQYF. The DNA for the CDR3 is TGTGCCAGCAGCTTGACGGTAACCTACGAGCAGTACTTC.

The gene calls are TRBV27 and TRBJ2-1, with TRBD1 matching 8 bases. Germline CDR1 reads MNHEY; CDR2 reads SMNVEV (reference sequence). V lost 4 bases, J lost 2 bases, and 1 base stayed unmatched. The CDR3 loop spans 14 amino acids. The CDR3 nucleotides read TGTGCCAGCAGTTCGACAGGGGCCTACAATGAGCAGTTCTTC. It yields the protein CASSSTGAYNEQFF.

The chain combines TRBV19 with TRBJ2-7; 8 positions match TRBD2. Germline V lookup: CDR1 LNHDA, CDR2 SQIVND (reference sequence). The CDR3 is 17 residues long. V was clipped by 10 bases and J by 3 bases; unmatched bases: 20. The CDR3 DNA is TGTGCCACCTCAGCATCGGGGGGGAGGCAGGGTATCTACGAGCAGTACTTC. Its translation: CATSASGGRQGIYEQYF.

This clone occurred once. This chain links TRBV28 with TRBJ2-7; possibly TRBD2 for D (5 bases). The CDR3 totals 13 residues. Germline-derived CDR1 and CDR2 are MDHEN and SYDVKM. V was clipped by 6 bases and J by 2 bases, with 11 bases between them. CDR3: CASRVSGTYEQYF. In nucleotides, the CDR3 is TGTGCCAGCAGAGTCAGCGGAACCTACGAGCAGTACTTC. Full variable domain (remainder filled in from reference TRBV28 and TRBJ2-7): DVKVTQSSRYLVKRTGEKVFLECVQDMDHENMFWYRQDPGLGLRLIYFSYDVKMKEKGDIPEGYSVSREKKERFSLILESASTNQTSMYLCASRVSGTYEQYFGPGTRLTVT.

The V gene is TRBV18, the J gene TRBJ1-1; TRBD1 is a possible D gene (6 bases). CDR3 length equals 13 residues. CDR1 and CDR2 from the germline V gene are KGHSH and LQKENI. Between the trimmed V and J ends, which lost 3 bases and 6 bases, there was a span of 11 bases. The CDR3: CASSPRGDAEAFF. DNA for the CDR3: TGTGCCAGCTCACCGAGGGGGGACGCTGAAGCTTTCTTT. The whole variable domain, filled in from reference TRBV18 and TRBJ1-1, reads NAGVMQNPRHLVRRRGQEARLRCSPMKGHSHVYWYRQLPEEGLKFMVYLQKENIIDESGMPKERFSAEFPKEGPSILRIQQVVRGDSAAYFCASSPRGDAEAFFGQGTRLTVV.

This clone was recorded once. The chain joins TRBV11-3 to TRBJ2-3; D is undetermined. The CDR3 is 11 residues long. V was pared by 10 bases and J by 8 bases, with 13 bases between. Germline CDR1 reads SGHNT; CDR2 reads YENEEA. The CDR3 DNA reads TGTGCCAACGAAAGGGCCGGTACGCAGTATTTT. Its translation: CANERAGTQYF.

The chain combines TRBV11-2 with TRBJ2-7, with D possibly matching TRBD1 (6 bases). Looked up from germline, CDR1 is SGHAT and CDR2 is FQNNGV. Trimming took off 4 bases at V and 2 bases at J, with 21 bases between the two ends. The CDR3 extends over 17 amino acids. CDR3 region: CASSSGTKTYWAYEQYF. The DNA for the CDR3 is TGTGCCAGCAGCTCCGGGACAAAAACGTACTGGGCCTACGAGCAGTACTTC. The whole variable domain, filled in from reference TRBV11-2 and TRBJ2-7, reads EAGVAQSPRYKIIEKRQSVAFWCNPISGHATLYWYQQILGQGPKLLIQFQNNGVVDDSQLPKDRFSAERLKGVDSTLKIQPAKLEDSAVYLCASSSGTKTYWAYEQYFGPGTRLTVT.

The rearrangement joins TRBV7-8 to TRBJ2-3; 9 bases are a match to TRBD2. The CDR3 covers 18 residues. Germline V gene sequence: CDR1 SGHVS, CDR2 FQNEAQ. The J segment lost 2 bases and the V segment lost 6 bases, leaving 15 bases of the junction unmatched. CDR3 sequence reads: CASSSYGSASGTTDTQYF. CDR3 bases: TGTGCCAGCAGTTCTTATGGGTCAGCTAGCGGGACCACAGATACGCAGTATTTT.

The chain uses TRBV5-4 and TRBJ2-3, with D hard to call. The V and J ends lost 3 bases and 2 bases respectively, with 16 bases between them. CDR3 length: 16 residues. Germline V gene lookup returns CDR1 SGHNT and CDR2 YYREEE (reference sequence). CDR3 loop: CASSSLSRRPTDTQYF. DNA for the CDR3: TGTGCCAGCAGCTCCCTCTCCCGCCGCCCCACAGATACGCAGTATTTT.

This clone was observed once. V and J are TRBV7-6 and TRBJ2-1; 7 bases are a match to TRBD2. Germline V gene sequence: CDR1 SGHVS, CDR2 FNYEAQ. The ends lost 0 bases at V and 6 bases at J; junction bases unmatched: 5. There are 15 residues in the CDR3. For the CDR3, the DNA is TGTGCCAGCAGCTTAGCGGGAGGGCCCTCCAATGAGCAGTTCTTC. It codes for CASSLAGGPSNEQFF.

This sequence joins TRBV4-3 and TRBJ2-1, with a tentative D call TRBD2 (5 bases). Trimming took 4 bases from V and 3 from J, leaving 19 bases between them. The CDR3 is 17 residues long. Per germline, CDR1 LGHNA and CDR2 YSLEER. The CDR3 DNA sequence: TGCGCCAGCAGCCCGAGGGCGAGTTCAGGTGGCTACAATGAGCAGTTCTTC. Translation gives CASSPRASSGGYNEQFF.

In DNA, the CDR3 is TGTGCCAGCAGCCGTCTCCCCGAGGGGGTCTACGAGCAGTACTTC. Amino acid sequence: CASSRLPEGVYEQYF. The chain has TRBV7-9 and TRBJ2-7, with D possibly TRBD1 on 6 matching bases. Trimming left V 5 bases short and J 3 bases short, with 17 bases between. There are 15 residues in the CDR3. Germline values: CDR1 SEHNR, CDR2 FQNEAQ (reference sequence).

This chain joins TRBV20-1 and TRBJ1-2, with D uncertain. The germline V gene encodes CDR1 DFQATT and CDR2 SNEGSKA (reference sequence). The CDR3 totals 10 residues. The DNA for the CDR3 is TGCAGCGGGGAAAACTATGGCTACACCTTC. Translation: CSGENYGYTF.